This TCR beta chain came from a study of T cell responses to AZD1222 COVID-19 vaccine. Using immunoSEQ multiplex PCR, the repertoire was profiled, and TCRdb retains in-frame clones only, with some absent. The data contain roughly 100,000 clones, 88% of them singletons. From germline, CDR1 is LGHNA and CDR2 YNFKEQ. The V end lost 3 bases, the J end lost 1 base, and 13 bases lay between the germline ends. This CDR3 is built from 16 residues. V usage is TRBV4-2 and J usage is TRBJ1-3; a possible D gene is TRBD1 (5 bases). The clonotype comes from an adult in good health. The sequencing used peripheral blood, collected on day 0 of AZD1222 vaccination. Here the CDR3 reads CASSHPLGGSGNTIYF. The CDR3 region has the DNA TGTGCCAGCAGCCATCCCCTTGGGGGTTCTGGAAACACCATATATTTT.